This T cell receptor (beta chain) derives from a study of shared clonotypes between healthy human individuals. Trimming took off 2 bases at V and 8 bases at J, with 16 bases between the two ends. Germline lookup yields CDR1 MNHNY and CDR2 SVGAGI (reference sequence). CDR3 length: 15 amino acids. Note on this clone: Its antigen is as yet unknown.

On sorted subsets, replicate PCRs used approximately 190 ng DNA, or some 28,000 T cell genomes. In the study's own analysis: Junction-only sequences without quality scores came from ImmunoSEQ, so filtering differed. Profiled with immunoSEQ multiplex PCR; TCRdb holds only in-frame clones, not every one. V, J and clone size were drawn from that table, and D and trimming were deduced from the DNA. The table has approximately 1.5 million clones, around 98.5% seen once. Study-wide findings and caveats: Though the depth was large, rarefaction showed that sorted-subset sequencing was incomplete.

The V call is TRBV6-6, the J call TRBJ2-1; no definite D call. The source material was naive CD4+ T cells sorted from blood. Subset meaning: CD45RA+ positively selected. The receptor's source is a man aged 25-40 years in good health. The CDR3 spells CASSYEGQRGHEQFF. The CDR3 DNA is TGTGCCAGCAGTTACGAAGGTCAACGCGGACATGAGCAGTTCTTC.